This T cell receptor (beta chain) is from a study of cytomegalovirus exposure and HLA in healthy donors. To note about this clone: Antigen unknown.

General study findings and limits: Later analysis demonstrated an association between a missense DCLRE1C variant and TCR beta V- and J-gene trimming. With further analysis later on, most CMV-associated TCR beta chains appeared HLA-restricted. Among the sequence variants, a highly shared cluster was likely an artifact of sequencing. A later analysis reportedly identified an Asian-associated ancestry cluster as carrying fewer N-insertions than the approximately 640-donor mean.

This PCR relied on a set of 60 Vbeta primers and 13 Jbeta primers. TCRdb keeps only in-frame clones here, not all; method: immunoSEQ multiplex PCR. The data hold around 110,000 clones, with roughly 80% observed a single time. The CDR3 contains 12 residues. Germline CDR1 reads SGHTA; CDR2 reads FQGNSA. The ends were cut back, 8 bases at V and 4 bases at J, with 9 bases in the middle. The sample taken for sequencing was PBMCs. The clonotype comes from a middle-aged man in good health and CMV-seronegative. The genes are TRBV7-2 and TRBJ1-5, with D uncertain. CDR3 nucleotides: TGTGCCAGCCGCACAGAGAATCAGCCCCAGCATTTT. Translation: CASRTENQPQHF.